Listed here is a single T cell receptor beta chain. It was with 60 Vbeta and 13 Jbeta primers that the PCR ran. Profiling relied on immunoSEQ multiplex PCR, and the TCRdb table lists in-frame clones only, not all of them. The sample includes over 95,000 clones, 60% to 80% of them seen just once. Per the germline V gene, CDR1 is ENHRY and CDR2 is SYGVKD. Trimming shortened V by 10 bases and J by 5 bases, and 18 bases separated the two germline ends. This CDR3 has 14 amino acids. This entry belongs to a study of cytomegalovirus exposure and HLA in healthy donors. The chain couples TRBV10-3 to TRBJ2-1, with a possible D match to TRBD1 (7 bases). The origin of this receptor is a woman aged 25 to 39 in good health and CMV-seropositive. Sequenced: PBMCs. CDR3 DNA: TGTGCCAACAAAAGGCGGGACAGTGACAATGAGCAGTTCTTC. Its translation: CANKRRDSDNEQFF.